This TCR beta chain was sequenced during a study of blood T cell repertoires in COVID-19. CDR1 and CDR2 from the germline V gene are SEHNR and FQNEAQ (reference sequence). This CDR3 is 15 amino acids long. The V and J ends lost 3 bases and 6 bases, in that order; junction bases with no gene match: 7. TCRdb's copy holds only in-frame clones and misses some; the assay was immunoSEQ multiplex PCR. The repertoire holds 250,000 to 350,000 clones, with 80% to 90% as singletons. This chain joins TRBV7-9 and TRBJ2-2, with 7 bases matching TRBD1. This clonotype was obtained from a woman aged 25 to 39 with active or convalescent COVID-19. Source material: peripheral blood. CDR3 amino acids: CASSFRQGWAGELFF. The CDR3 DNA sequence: TGTGCCAGCAGCTTTCGACAGGGTTGGGCCGGGGAGCTGTTTTTT.